What follows are 26 T cell receptor beta chains derived from one specimen sequenced in a study of CD8 T cells in ankylosing spondylitis. TCRdb re-analysed the 5' RACE reads in MiXCR, keeping a single row per CDR3 protein. The sample lists roughly 180,000 distinct CDR3 sequences, roughly 12% seen once, with about 15% in the top ten. The sequenced sample consisted of blood, either unsorted or a sorted T cell fraction (not recorded which). The source of these receptors is a male donor with ankylosing spondylitis or in good health (not recorded which).

This chain connects TRBV12-3 or TRBV12-4 to TRBJ2-7; D possibly matches TRBD1 or TRBD2 (5 bases each). The CDR3 runs to 14 residues. Trimming left V 0 bases short and J 6 bases short, with 12 bases between. The CDR3 DNA is TGTGCCAGCAGTTTAGCGCGAGCAGGGACCGAGCAGTACTTC. This codes for CASSLARAGTEQYF.

This clonotype was seen repeatedly, ten times or more. This chain uses TRBV4-1 with TRBJ2-3; the D gene could be TRBD1 or TRBD2 (6 bases each). Germline lookup yields CDR1 MGHRA and CDR2 YSYEKL. The V end lost 4 bases, the J end lost 4 bases, and 15 bases lay between the germline ends. This CDR3 is 15 amino acids long. For the CDR3, the DNA is TGCGCCAGCAGCCCCGGAGGGGGAAGATCAGATACGCAGTATTTT. Its translation is CASSPGGGRSDTQYF.

There are a few counts of this clonotype. The J gene is TRBJ2-7, the V gene TRBV4-1; D is perhaps TRBD1 (6 bases). CDR1 and CDR2 (germline): MGHRA, YSYEKL. This CDR3 has 18 amino acids. Trimming took off 0 bases at V and 1 base at J, with 19 bases between the two ends. The CDR3: CASSQDIAQGHPSYEQYF. In nucleotides, the CDR3 is TGCGCCAGCAGCCAAGATATCGCCCAGGGGCACCCATCCTACGAGCAGTACTTC.

Ten or more counts support this clonotype. The V call is TRBV4-1, the J call TRBJ2-7, with D possibly matching TRBD1 (6 bases). Trimming stripped 1 base from V and 4 bases from J, with 11 bases between. CDR1 and CDR2 from the germline V gene are MGHRA and YSYEKL. CDR3 length: 14 amino acids. CDR3 residues: CASSQGRGGYEQYF. In DNA form, the CDR3 reads TGCGCCAGCAGCCAAGGAAGAGGGGGATACGAGCAGTACTTC.

This chain links TRBV6-1 with TRBJ2-7; D not certain. CDR3 length: 13 residues. Trimming stripped 6 bases from V and 1 base from J, with 10 bases between. The germline V gene has CDR1 MNHNS and CDR2 SASEGT. The CDR3 protein is CASSQWSSYEQYF. CDR3 sequence (DNA): TGTGCCAGCAGCCAGTGGTCGTCCTACGAGCAGTACTTC.

This chain uses TRBV27 with TRBJ1-5, with D hard to call. CDR1 is MNHEY, CDR2 SMNVEV, per germline (reference sequence). V was trimmed by 8 bases and J by 7 bases, leaving 9 bases between them. The CDR3 is made up of 11 amino acids. The CDR3 is CASGFEQPQHF. For the CDR3, the DNA is TGTGCCAGCGGGTTCGAGCAGCCCCAGCATTTT.

This clonotype was seen at least ten times. CDR3: CASSEGSYNEQFF. The CDR3 DNA follows: TGTGCCAGCAGTGAGGGTTCCTACAATGAGCAGTTCTTC. The chain combines TRBV12-3 or TRBV12-4 with TRBJ2-1; possible D gene TRBD2, 5 bases. The CDR3 runs 13 residues. Trimming took 5 bases from V and 1 from J, leaving 6 bases between them.

This chain uses TRBV30 with TRBJ2-7; no reliable D call. V was shortened by 0 bases and J by 6 bases, with 9 bases between the two germline ends. Germline V gene sequence: CDR1 GTSNPN, CDR2 SVGIG (reference sequence). CDR3 length: 12 residues. In nucleotides, the CDR3 is TGTGCCTGGAGTGTAGTGGGCACCGAGCAGTACTTC. The encoded protein is CAWSVVGTEQYF.

This clonotype was recorded a few times. This chain links TRBV6-5 with TRBJ2-7, with TRBD1 as a possible D gene (6 bases). V was trimmed by 4 bases and J by 0 bases, leaving 13 bases between them. The CDR3 covers 15 residues. Germline-derived CDR1 and CDR2 are MNHEY and SVGAGI. CDR3 DNA: TGTGCCAGCAGTTCCCGGACAGCGTCCTCCTACGAGCAGTACTTC. Its protein is CASSSRTASSYEQYF.

This chain uses TRBV19 with TRBJ2-7, with D unclear. The CDR3 covers 13 residues. The V end lost 3 bases, the J end lost 2 bases, and 8 bases lay between the germline ends. CDR1 is LNHDA and CDR2 is SQIVND in the germline V gene (reference sequence). The CDR3, as DNA: TGTGCCAGTAGTATCGGGTCCACCTACGAGCAGTACTTC. This encodes CASSIGSTYEQYF.

The J gene is TRBJ2-3, the V gene TRBV6-2 or TRBV6-3; 12 bases align to TRBD2. V shed 1 base and J 0 bases; nucleotides not matched to a gene: 2. The CDR3 sequence is 17 residues long. Looked up from germline, CDR1 is MNHEY and CDR2 is SVGEGT. In DNA, the CDR3 is TGTGCCAGCAGTTACTTAACTAGCGGGAGGAGCACAGATACGCAGTATTTT. Its protein is CASSYLTSGRSTDTQYF.

This chain links TRBV11-3 with TRBJ2-3; D ambiguous. Germline loops: CDR1 SGHNT, CDR2 YENEEA. The CDR3 extends over 12 amino acids. The germline V and J ends were trimmed by 5 bases and 5 bases, with 8 bases remaining between them. CDR3 sequence reads: CASSLLQDTQYF. CDR3 in DNA: TGTGCCAGCAGCCTCTTGCAAGATACGCAGTATTTT.

This chain uses TRBV6-1 with TRBJ1-4; D unclear. In germline, CDR1 is MNHNS, CDR2 SASEGT. V lost 7 bases and J lost 5, with 11 bases in between. This CDR3 is built from 13 residues. The CDR3 sequence is CASTHGENEKLFF. The CDR3 coding sequence is TGTGCCAGCACCCACGGGGAGAATGAAAAACTGTTTTTT.

This clonotype was recorded a few times. This chain connects TRBV30 to TRBJ2-7; D call uncertain. Germline values: CDR1 GTSNPN, CDR2 SVGIG (reference sequence). The ends were cut back, 0 bases at V and 3 bases at J, with 12 bases in the middle. CDR3 length: 14 residues. The CDR3 sequence: CAWSVGQRYYEQYF. DNA for the CDR3: TGTGCCTGGAGTGTCGGCCAGCGATACTACGAGCAGTACTTC.

The CDR3 sequence is CASSFGVAGGETQYF. CDR3 bases: TGTGCCAGCAGTTTTGGGGTAGCGGGGGGGGAGACCCAGTACTTC. The chain recombines TRBV27 with TRBJ2-5, with 11 bases fitting TRBD2. The ends lost 3 bases at V and 5 bases at J; junction bases unmatched: 5. The CDR3 is made up of 15 amino acids. Germline values: CDR1 MNHEY, CDR2 SMNVEV (reference sequence).

This clonotype appeared a few times. The V call is TRBV20-1, the J call TRBJ2-7; TRBD2 matches 8 bases. Germline V gene lookup returns CDR1 DFQATT and CDR2 SNEGSKA (reference sequence). The junction had 4 bases not matched to a gene; V was cut back by 3 bases and J by 3 bases. The length of the CDR3 is 13 residues. CDR3 amino acids: CSASPGLVYEQYF. CDR3 coding DNA: TGCAGTGCTAGCCCGGGACTAGTCTACGAGCAGTACTTC.

In its sample, this clonotype was seen many times. This chain links TRBV27 with TRBJ2-1; tentatively, D is TRBD2 (6 bases). V dropped 2 bases and J dropped 6 bases, with 11 bases sitting between them. Germline values: CDR1 MNHEY, CDR2 SMNVEV (reference sequence). This CDR3 contains 14 residues. As DNA, the CDR3 is TGTGCCAGCAGTTTAGGGACTTTCCCCAATGAGCAGTTCTTC. The encoded protein is CASSLGTFPNEQFF.

The gene calls are TRBV10-3 and TRBJ2-2; 9 bases match TRBD1. Germline CDR1 is ENHRY and CDR2 is SYGVKD. This CDR3 spans 14 amino acids. The trim removed 6 bases at V and 6 bases at J, leaving 5 bases unmatched. CDR3 residues: CAIRPGTGSGELFF. The CDR3 DNA is TGTGCCATCAGGCCCGGGACAGGGTCCGGGGAGCTGTTTTTT.

This sequence joins TRBV7-9 and TRBJ2-5; D not certain. V lost 1 base and J 2 bases, leaving 8 bases between the germline ends. The CDR3 contains 14 residues. Germline V gene data show CDR1 as SEHNR and CDR2 as FQNEAQ (reference sequence). The CDR3 is CASSLELKQETQYF. The CDR3 nucleotides are TGTGCCAGCAGCTTAGAACTGAAGCAAGAGACCCAGTACTTC.

This clonotype has just a few counts. The V and J genes are TRBV7-2 and TRBJ2-7; no clear D gene. CDR1 is SGHTA and CDR2 is FQGNSA in the germline V gene. The V end lost 0 bases, the J end lost 0 bases, and 18 bases lay between the germline ends. CDR3 length: 18 amino acids. The CDR3 region is CASSLATIPEISSYEQYF. Written as DNA, the CDR3 is TGTGCCAGCAGCTTAGCAACCATTCCAGAGATAAGCTCCTACGAGCAGTACTTC.

The chain employs TRBV5-6 and TRBJ1-1, with D uncertain. Germline CDR1 and CDR2: SGHDT and YYEEEE. The CDR3 consists of 12 residues. V was pared by 2 bases and J by 3 bases, with 5 bases between. The CDR3 region has the DNA TGTGCCAGCAGCTTCTCAGACACTGAAGCTTTCTTT. Translated, it gives CASSFSDTEAFF.

The chain recombines TRBV11-3 with TRBJ2-7; no clear D. This CDR3 has 15 amino acids. Germline V gene sequence: CDR1 SGHNT, CDR2 YENEEA. The V end was cut by 5 bases, the J end by 1 base, with 15 bases between. The CDR3 DNA reads TGTGCCAGCAGCCCACCGGGTCTTCTTTCCTACGAGCAGTACTTC. Translation gives CASSPPGLLSYEQYF.

The J gene is TRBJ2-2, the V gene TRBV27; D uncertain. There are 11 residues in the CDR3. Trimming removed 6 bases from V and 4 bases from J, with 3 bases in between. CDR1 and CDR2 from the germline V gene are MNHEY and SMNVEV (reference sequence). The DNA for the CDR3 is TGTGCCAGCAGGACCACCGGGGAGCTGTTTTTT. It codes for CASRTTGELFF.

This clonotype has more than one count but fewer than ten. V and J are TRBV5-1 and TRBJ1-1, with TRBD1 identical over 8 bases. This CDR3 has 14 amino acids. Germline V CDR1 and CDR2: SGHRS, YFSETQ. V dropped 1 base and J dropped 6; count of bases not matched to a gene: 5. The DNA of the CDR3 is TGCGCCAGCAGCTTGACGGACAGGGCTTCTGAAGCTTTCTTT. Protein product: CASSLTDRASEAFF.

This clonotype showed up just a few times. The chain carries TRBV3-1 and TRBJ2-2; 8 bases match TRBD2. Germline loops: CDR1 LGHDT, CDR2 YNNKEL (reference sequence). This CDR3 is 16 amino acids long. V trimming: 2 bases; J trimming: 3 bases; junction bases outside the gene matches: 5. In DNA form, the CDR3 reads TGTGCCAGCAGCCAACCGACGGGGGGGGACACCGGGGAGCTGTTTTTT. Protein product: CASSQPTGGDTGELFF.

This clonotype was counted a few times. The CDR3 sequence: CASSLEGAQYTQYF. CDR3 coding DNA: TGTGCCAGCAGTTTGGAGGGGGCGCAATATACGCAGTATTTT. The chain recombines TRBV27 with TRBJ2-3; D is perhaps TRBD1 (7 bases). The CDR3 has 14 amino acids. V was clipped by 3 bases and J by 7 bases, with 14 bases between them. CDR1 MNHEY and CDR2 SMNVEV come from the germline V gene (reference sequence).